The source of this T cell receptor (beta chain) is a study of metastatic and nonmetastatic thyroid tumors (dated by TCRdb to the early 2020s). For the wider study: Repertoires were compared across peripheral blood and tumor or nodule tissue samples from malignant and benign thyroid patients.

Library construction relied on PCR. Sequencer: Illumina HiSeq 4000. High-throughput sequencing was used to profile the TCR beta-chain CDR3 region of each patient. The paper's data handling went like this. CDR3 differences across clinicopathological groups were used to build a classifier for discriminating distant-metastatic papillary thyroid cancer patients. To measure repertoire diversity the researchers used the Shannon index, while the Morisita-Horn index served to gauge how similar the tumor and blood repertoires were. TCRdb cleaned the public reads at Q25 with fastp, built clones with MiXCR and kept in-frame beta chains. The V and J calls were determined by TCRdb, not by the authors. The sample profile shows roughly 14,000 clones; around a third of them were found once. The ten largest make up more than 25% of the sample. Relative to germline, V is 3 bases shorter and J is 8 bases shorter, with 15 bases between their ends. The CDR3 goes from the cysteine to the phenylalanine over 13 residues. Only the CDR3 DNA stays, 39 bases, in frame from base 1. CDR1 and CDR2, per the germline V gene (reference sequence), are DFQATT and SNEGSKA.

As to this clone: The antigen this receptor binds is unknown. It has no much larger one-base neighbor in the sample; base qualities were not kept.

What the authors observed across the whole study: In both blood and tumor samples, TCR beta diversity was reported to be significantly higher in malignant tumors than in benign nodules.

Before undergoing thyroid surgery, none of the patients had been given any kind of treatment. Patient clinical samples collected from 2012 to 2018 were retrospectively analysed using T-cell receptor beta sequencing. This TCR derives from a female donor with papillary thyroid cancer or a benign thyroid nodule (not recorded which). Some clones in this sample may be carry-over from other donors' samples. The material sequenced was tumor tissue. The receptor chain draws on TRBV20-1 and TRBJ2-3; TRBD1 is a weak D gene call, 5 bases matching. The bases are TGCAGTGCTAGGGGGCCAACTCCAATTACGCAGTATTTT. This translates into CSARGPTPITQYF.